This TCR beta chain emerged from a study of shared clonotypes between healthy human individuals. Germline CDR1 and CDR2: MNHNS and SASEGT. The ends were cut back, 4 bases at V and 5 bases at J, with 11 bases in the middle. The CDR3 runs to 14 residues. Libraries were prepared by immunoSEQ multiplex PCR; TCRdb keeps only in-frame clonotypes and omits some of them. The table has some 580,000 clones, roughly 98% seen once. Comment on this clone: Its target is unknown.

The study's findings and limits: Despite large depth, sorted-subset datasets appeared incompletely sequenced. Naive subsets typically showed greater estimated richness than memory subsets.

Terminally differentiated effector memory CD45RA+ cells were excluded by CCR7 positive selection of CD45RO-negative cells. Donors were Caucasian adults residing in Nashville, Tennessee, USA. The TCR sequence derives from a man aged 30 to 39 in good health. The sequenced sample consisted of naive CD8+ T cells sorted from blood. The chain recombines TRBV6-1 with TRBJ2-2; a possible D gene is TRBD2 (5 bases). The CDR3 DNA follows: TGTGCCAGCAGTGCGACTAACCCAACCGGGGAGCTGTTTTTT. It yields the protein CASSATNPTGELFF.